The clone carrying this T cell receptor beta chain is a singleton in its sample. Its antigen remains unidentified. RNA, once extracted, was reverse transcribed into cDNA for use as the sequencing template. Produced via immunoSEQ multiplex PCR; TCRdb's table is partial and in-frame only. The sample has about 270,000 clones, about 60% seen once. These data are taken from a study of CD8+ T cells in alopecia areata. Overall study context: Administration of oral tofacitinib to treated patients was at 5 to 10 mg twice daily. Overall study findings and caveats: Scalp sequencing captures resident alphabeta T cells of normal skin too.

The CDR3 covers 15 residues. V lost 3 bases, J lost 4 bases, and 4 bases stayed unmatched. Germline CDR1 SGDLS, CDR2 YYNGEE. Treatment reported: oral pan-JAK inhibitor, 5-10 mg twice daily. Specimen: CD4+ T cells sorted from blood, collected at week 52, from a patient treated with tofacitinib. The sequence was obtained from a human donor with alopecia areata. This rearrangement joins TRBV9 to TRBJ2-7; 13 nucleotides match TRBD2. The CDR3 region is CASSAGLAGIYEQYF. The DNA for the CDR3 is TGTGCCAGCAGCGCGGGACTAGCGGGAATATACGAGCAGTACTTC.